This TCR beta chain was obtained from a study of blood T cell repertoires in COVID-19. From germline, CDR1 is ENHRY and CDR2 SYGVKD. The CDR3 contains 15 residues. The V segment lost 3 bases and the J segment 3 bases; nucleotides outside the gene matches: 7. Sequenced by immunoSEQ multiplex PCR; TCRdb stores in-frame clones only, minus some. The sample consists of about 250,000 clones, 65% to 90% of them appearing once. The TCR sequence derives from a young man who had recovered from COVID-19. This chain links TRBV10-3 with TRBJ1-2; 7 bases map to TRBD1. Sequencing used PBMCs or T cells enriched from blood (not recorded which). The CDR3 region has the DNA TGTGCCATCAGTGAAGGACAGGCGAACGACTATGGCTACACCTTC. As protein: CAISEGQANDYGYTF.